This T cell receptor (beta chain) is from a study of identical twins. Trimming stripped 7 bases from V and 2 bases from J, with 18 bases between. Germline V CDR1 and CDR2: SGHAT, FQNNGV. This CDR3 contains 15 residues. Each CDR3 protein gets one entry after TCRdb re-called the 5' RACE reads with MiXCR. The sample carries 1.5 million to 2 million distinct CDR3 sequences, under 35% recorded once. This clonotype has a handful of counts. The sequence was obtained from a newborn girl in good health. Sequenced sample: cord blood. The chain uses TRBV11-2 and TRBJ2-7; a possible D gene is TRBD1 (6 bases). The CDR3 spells CASTTVPPGAYEQYF. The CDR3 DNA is TGTGCCAGCACAACCGTCCCCCCAGGGGCCTACGAGCAGTACTTC.